These 14 T cell receptor beta chains originate from one sample sequenced in a study of CD8+CD57+ T cells in acquired aplastic anemia. Flow cytometry had shown expanded CD8+CD57+ cells in the patients chosen for sequencing. Profiling of TCR beta VDJ combinations and CDR3 sequences used genomic DNA as template. TCRdb re-analysed the reads in MiXCR, keeping a single row per CDR3 protein. The table includes 130,000 or so distinct CDR3 sequences, less than 50% detected once. The specimen sequenced was sorted CD4+, CD8+, or CD8+CD57+ T cells (not recorded which) from PBMCs. All receptors derive from a human donor with aplastic anemia.

This clonotype was observed many times. The chain joins TRBV19 to TRBJ2-5; D possibly corresponds to TRBD2 (7 bases). Trimming stripped 3 bases from V and 5 bases from J, with 13 bases between. Per the germline V gene, CDR1 is LNHDA and CDR2 is SQIVND (reference sequence). The CDR3 loop spans 14 amino acids. CDR3 sequence (DNA): TGTGCCAGTAGTATTAGGGGGGGCCGGGAGACCCAGTACTTC. Translating gives CASSIRGGRETQYF.

This clonotype was found many times. The CDR3 here is CASIVSGTGGPLRGYTF. The CDR3 coding sequence is TGTGCCAGCATCGTTTCCGGGACAGGGGGCCCTTTGAGAGGCTACACCTTC. The rearrangement joins TRBV2 to TRBJ1-2, with 12 nucleotides matching TRBD1. The V gene end was trimmed by 7 bases and the J gene end by 8 bases; junction bases not matched to a gene: 17. Germline CDR1 is SNHLY and CDR2 is FYNNEI. The CDR3 runs 17 residues.

This clonotype was counted many times. The J gene is TRBJ1-1, the V gene TRBV5-6; D gene ambiguous. V was shortened by 7 bases and J by 7 bases, with 11 bases between the two germline ends. This CDR3 region has 11 residues. Germline loops: CDR1 SGHDT, CDR2 YYEEEE. CDR3 bases: TGTGCCAGCGCCTTGGGCGGTGAAGCTTTCTTT. It yields the protein CASALGGEAFF.

The J gene is TRBJ2-6, the V gene TRBV5-1; D ambiguous. The ends were cut back, 4 bases at V and 9 bases at J, with 14 bases in the middle. The CDR3 length is 14 residues. The germline V gene encodes CDR1 SGHRS and CDR2 YFSETQ. This chain's CDR3 is CASSVGSGSNVLTF. The CDR3 DNA follows: TGCGCCAGCAGCGTCGGGTCTGGAAGCAACGTCCTGACTTTC.

This clonotype showed up many times. The chain uses TRBV20-1 and TRBJ2-7, with 7 bases fitting TRBD2. The CDR3 is 12 residues long. Trimming cost V 7 bases and J 6 bases; bases outside gene matches: 9. Germline V gene sequence: CDR1 DFQATT, CDR2 SNEGSKA (reference sequence). CDR3 DNA sequence: TGCAGTGGGGGCTGGGAGGGATCCGAGCAGTACGTC. Translated: CSGGWEGSEQYV.

V and J are TRBV3-1 and TRBJ1-5; 9 nucleotides align to TRBD1. In germline, CDR1 is LGHDT, CDR2 YNNKEL (reference sequence). This CDR3 has 15 residues. Trimming at V came to 2 bases and at J to 8 bases, leaving 7 bases not matched to a gene. The CDR3 nucleotides are TGTGCCAGCAGCCAATCAGACAGGGGGGCGAAGCCCCAGCATTTT. As protein: CASSQSDRGAKPQHF.

This clonotype was detected a few times. The chain recombines TRBV4-2 with TRBJ1-2, with D hard to call. Trimming shortened V by 0 bases and J by 0 bases, and 26 bases separated the two germline ends. This CDR3 contains 21 residues. Germline CDR1 reads LGHNA; CDR2 reads YNFKEQ. CDR3 nucleotides: TGTGCCAGCAGCCAAGATTTAGTCATCCTATACCACACCTCTTCTAACTATGGCTACACCTTC. Residues: CASSQDLVILYHTSSNYGYTF.

This clonotype was observed many times. The CDR3 here is CSADNNDRGYEQYF. CDR3 nucleotide sequence: TGCAGCGCCGATAACAACGACAGGGGCTACGAGCAGTACTTC. J is TRBJ2-7 and V is TRBV29-1; 8 nucleotides align to TRBD1. This CDR3 has 14 amino acids. The germline V gene encodes CDR1 SQVTM and CDR2 ANQGSEA. Unmatched junction bases numbered 11, after V lost 7 bases and J lost 3 bases.

This clonotype was seen once. A much larger clone is a single base away; this may be a read error. The chain combines TRBV5-1 with TRBJ2-7; perhaps TRBD1 as D (6 bases). V was trimmed by 5 bases and J by 7 bases, leaving 16 bases between them. The germline gives CDR1 SGHRS, CDR2 YFSETQ. CDR3 length: 13 amino acids. CDR3 loop: CASSFDPQGEQYF. The CDR3 DNA is TGCGCCAGCAGTTTTGACCCCCAGGGGGAGCAGTACTTC.

This clonotype was observed at least ten times. The chain joins TRBV19 to TRBJ1-2; no reliable D call. CDR1 is LNHDA and CDR2 is SQIVND in the germline V gene (reference sequence). The CDR3 is made up of 13 amino acids. V lost 3 bases, J lost 5 bases, and 10 bases lay in between. The CDR3 spells CASSIRRLYGYTF. The DNA for the CDR3 is TGTGCCAGTAGTATCAGGCGTTTATATGGCTACACCTTC. The full variable domain, completed using reference TRBV19 and TRBJ1-2, is DGGITQSPKYLFRKEGQNVTLSCEQNLNHDAMYWYRQDPGQGLRLIYYSQIVNDFQKGDIAEGYSVSREKKESFPLTVTSAQKNPTAFYLCASSIRRLYGYTFGSGTRLTVV.

This chain links TRBV2 with TRBJ2-7; 9 bases fit TRBD1. V was clipped by 5 bases and J by 5 bases; unmatched bases: 4. Germline-derived CDR1 and CDR2 are SNHLY and FYNNEI. The CDR3 sequence is 13 residues long. CDR3 bases: TGTGCCAGCAGTCCAGGACAGGGGAACGAGCAGTACTTC. Translating gives CASSPGQGNEQYF.

The chain employs TRBV7-3 and TRBJ2-3; D might be TRBD1 or TRBD2, each matching 6 bases. Germline values: CDR1 SGHTA, CDR2 FQGTGA. V lost 2 bases and J 6 bases, leaving 12 bases between the germline ends. CDR3 length equals 14 residues. The CDR3 DNA reads as TGTGCCAGCAGCTTATCGGGGGCAGGGGATACGCAGTATTTT. Translating it yields CASSLSGAGDTQYF.

V and J are TRBV28 and TRBJ1-2, with 8 bases that match TRBD1. Germline V gene lookup returns CDR1 MDHEN and CDR2 SYDVKM. The CDR3 totals 16 residues. Unmatched junction bases numbered 12, after V lost 6 bases and J lost 3 bases. The DNA of the CDR3 is TGTGCCAGCAGATATACTTCCGGGACAGGCCACTATGGCTACACCTTC. As protein: CASRYTSGTGHYGYTF.

The table lists this clonotype with many counts. This chain connects TRBV4-2 to TRBJ2-5, with TRBD2 identical over 8 bases. Per the germline V gene, CDR1 is LGHNA and CDR2 is YNFKEQ. V trimming: 0 bases; J trimming: 2 bases; junction bases outside the gene matches: 2. The CDR3 consists of 15 residues. The CDR3 sequence: CASSQELADQETQYF. Written as DNA, the CDR3 is TGTGCCAGCAGCCAAGAACTAGCGGATCAAGAGACCCAGTACTTC.